Included here is one T cell receptor (beta chain) sequence, with context. The data belong to a study of blood T cell repertoires in COVID-19. Study context: The United States, Italy and Spain were the sources of the acute and convalescent COVID-19 samples. PBMCs, B-cell-depleted T cells, or T cells provided the cDNA or gDNA that made up the material.

This CDR3 region has 14 residues. Per the germline V gene, CDR1 is SEHNR and CDR2 is FQNEAQ (reference sequence). V was cut by 1 base and J by 2 bases, with 8 bases left in between. In the original workflow: Reference gene primer amplification gave estimated nucleated cell counts. The data were produced by immunoSEQ multiplex PCR, yet TCRdb's version contains in-frame clones alone and is incomplete. That table furnishes V, J and clone size, whereas the DNA furnished D and trimming. Of 80,000 or so clones detected, about 89% appear once; the ten largest clones hold about 2.1%. The V and J genes are TRBV7-9 and TRBJ1-2; D uncertain. The TCR was taken from a woman aged 55-70 years with acute or convalescent COVID-19. The sequencing sample was made of peripheral blood. Written as DNA, the CDR3 is TGTGCCAGCAGCTTAGGAAACAGCAACTATGGCTACACCTTC. Protein sequence: CASSLGNSNYGYTF. Looking up the rest from reference TRBV7-9 and TRBJ1-2 gives the full variable domain: DTGVSQNPRHKITKRGQNVTFRCDPISEHNRLYWYRQTLGQGPEFLTYFQNEAQLEKSRLLSDRFSAERPKGSFSTLEIQRTEQGDSAMYLCASSLGNSNYGYTFGSGTRLTVV.